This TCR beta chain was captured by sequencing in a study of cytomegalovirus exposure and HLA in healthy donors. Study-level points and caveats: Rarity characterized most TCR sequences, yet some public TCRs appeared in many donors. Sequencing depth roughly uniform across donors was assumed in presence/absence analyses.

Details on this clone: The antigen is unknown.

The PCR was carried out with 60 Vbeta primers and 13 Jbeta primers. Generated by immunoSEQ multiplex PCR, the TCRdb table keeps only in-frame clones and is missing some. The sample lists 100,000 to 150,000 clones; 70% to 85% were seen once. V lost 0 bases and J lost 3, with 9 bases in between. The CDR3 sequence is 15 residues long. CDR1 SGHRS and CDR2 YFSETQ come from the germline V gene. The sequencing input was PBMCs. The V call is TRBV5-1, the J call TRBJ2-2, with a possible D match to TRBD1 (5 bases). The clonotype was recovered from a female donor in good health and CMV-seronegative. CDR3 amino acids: CASSLEARDTGELFF. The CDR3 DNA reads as TGCGCCAGCAGCTTGGAGGCCAGGGACACCGGGGAGCTGTTTTTT.